This T cell receptor (beta chain) comes out of a study of cytomegalovirus exposure and HLA in healthy donors (dated by TCRdb to about 2017). Describing the broader study: An earlier analysis of more than 550 of the donors reported roughly 300 Gb of sequence data and 117 million unique TCR beta sequences obtained from 180 million or so T cells. Rather than drawing on any new phenotypic data, the later analysis identified candidate immune exposures from TCR beta sequences and the way those sequences occurred across donors. The aim of the study was to test whether cataloging public T cell receptors could identify signatures of past pathogen exposure. The number of typed donors differed by locus: roughly 629-640 for A, B, C, DRB1 and DQB1; 522 for DQA1; 606 for DPA1; and some 470 for DPB1. Every discovery cohort repertoire had been produced on one sequencing platform. Four or five DR-DQ haplotypes were treated as single units for association and clustering because of strong linkage in the cohort. An early release covering 550 to 700 HLA-typed donors comprised about 300 gigabases of sequencing data and some 79 million unique TCR sequences. Among about 400 genotyped donors of the cohort, an average of approximately 220,000 unique TCR beta nucleotide sequences was sequenced per donor, of which about 19% were non-productive. To study patterns of TCR occurrence, a later analysis re-analyzed previously published TCR beta repertoires from more than 550 donors and added high-resolution HLA genotyping. Alongside the repertoire data, information on donor age, sex, ethnicity and CMV serostatus was compiled. To predict cytomegalovirus infection status, the study brought together high-throughput TCR immunosequencing, statistical association of individual TCRs with disease status, and machine learning. In a later genetic analysis, genome-wide SNP genotypes for 398 of the 666 donors were used, and that subset was treated as a discovery cohort. A separate validation cohort of approximately 130 different subjects was used in addition to the 666-subject first cohort. The study profiled the T cell repertoires of 550 to 700 subjects by immunosequencing and related them to cytomegalovirus serostatus. Of the roughly 410 genotyped donors, approximately 80% were placed in the genetic ancestry cluster associated with self-reported Caucasian donors. An earlier analysis of nearly 600 of the donors applied high-throughput TCR beta sequencing to assess whether each TCR beta V gene segment acted as functional or pseudogenic. HLA typing included class I and class II loci at four-digit resolution.

Library creation used the immunoSEQ multiplex PCR assay. For the multiplex PCR, a mixture combining 60 forward primers for TCR Vbeta segments and 13 reverse primers for TCR Jbeta segments was used. The CDR3 region of rearranged TCR beta genes was amplified from genomic DNA by a multiplex PCR assay. The Illumina HiSeq System was used to sequence the amplified TCR beta libraries as 87-base-pair reads. On the study's bioinformatics: Across the 666 repertoires, a later analysis counted about 81 million unique TCR beta chains, around 11 million of which were shared by at least two donors. A nearest-neighbor algorithm error-corrected the raw reads and collapsed the reads into unique sequences, merging closely related sequences to remove PCR and sequencing errors. To assign V, D and J gene segments, CDR3 sequences were aligned to IMGT reference sequences. For a sequence to be retained, at least a six-nucleotide match to both a V gene segment and a J gene segment was required. Rearrangements were called productive when the CDR3 lacked stop codons and stayed in frame with V and J; all others were non-productive. CDR3 was defined according to IMGT convention as the region running from the second conserved V-encoded cysteine to the conserved J-encoded phenylalanine. The earlier analysis of about 620 of the donors excluded sequences that lacked an unambiguous match to a single V gene segment. An earlier analysis of around 600 of the donors classified V segments as functional when productive rearrangements were above 56.7% and as segregating when the standard deviation between donors was above 5%. To diagnose cytomegalovirus status from the catalog of TCR beta chain sequences, a statistical classification framework was built. V and J gene assignment, in a later analysis, came from comparing TCR nucleotide sequences with IMGT/GENE-DB human TR gene sequences. In a later analysis, CDR3 sequences and most-parsimonious VDJ recombination scenarios were assigned using the TCRdist pipeline. In a later analysis, each TCR beta chain was defined by its CDR3 amino acid sequence together with its V-gene family, and reads without a unique V-gene family were excluded. As a way to deal with suspected cross-contamination and a sequencing artifact, a later analysis dropped approximately 590 nucleotide sequences that were highly shared and had low generation probability. A later analysis calculated a clonal expansion index for each public chain from normalized within-repertoire ranks of inferred template counts. A later analysis computed generation probabilities with a VDJ recombination model fitted to out-of-frame rearrangements, and checked the results against IGoR. In a later analysis, hypergeometric tests were used to score TCR-TCR, TCR-HLA and TCR-CMV co-occurrence, with a repertoire-size bias correction applied to TCR pairs. A later analysis estimated false discovery rates by permuting HLA or CMV assignments 20 times. In a later analysis, co-occurring TCRs were grouped using DBSCAN, with TCRdist sequence similarity added in when clustering inside HLA-allele-positive subsets. Co-occurrence clustering excluded repertoires with fewer than 30,000 or more than 120,000 public chains, plus five with anomalous nucleotide sharing. Here the immuneACCESS table is served through TCRdb, limited to in-frame sequences with V and J called. Missing clones are a known gap in these copies; in checked studies unresolved V genes cover under half, and the rest lacks a known reason. Clonal size and the V and J genes are those of that table, whereas D and trimming came from the DNA. Across this sample there are 100,000 or so clones, with around 80% seen only once. The ten biggest clones cover around 2.1% of the sample.

About this clone itself: There is no known antigen for this receptor. No qualities accompany the bases; no much larger clone lies one base away.

Per the germline V gene (reference sequence), SEHNR is the CDR1 and FQNEAQ is the CDR2. Its CDR3 holds 15 amino acids, cysteine through phenylalanine. Just CDR3 DNA is preserved here, 45 bases in frame from base 1. V is trimmed back by 3 bases and J by 4 bases, and the junction contains 6 bases that no gene match accounts for. Broader findings and caveats from the paper: In vitro tests confirmed that a few of the cytomegalovirus-associated TCR beta chains recognize cytomegalovirus antigens. Correlated functional status among segregating V segments might reflect linkage disequilibrium, but an unknown experimental factor could not be ruled out. V-gene and J-gene trimming of TCR beta chains was associated with a missense DCLRE1C variant in a later genetic analysis, and the association was replicated in an independent cohort. In a later analysis, the rate of TCR association differed among HLA loci, with DRB1 alleles having the most associated TCRs and HLA-C alleles having the fewest. Strong co-occurrence of HLA alleles, especially DR and DQ, made assigning TCR associations to individual alleles difficult. A further reported finding was that TCR beta sequences accurately predicted the HLA-A and HLA-B alleles for most subjects in the first cohort. A total of 150 to 200 TCR beta chains were listed by the study as associated with cytomegalovirus. This cohort had only TCR beta chains sequenced, and the lack of alpha or paired-chain data limited which features could be detected. The sequencing pipeline was judged likely to have produced a cluster of highly shared sequence variants as a technical artifact. Cytomegalovirus status was reported to be diagnosed by the classifier with high specificity and sensitivity in both the original and validation cohorts. Across donors, most TCR sequences were observed very rarely, whereas some public TCRs were present in many individuals. In a later analysis, HLA-associated TCR beta chains were found to be more clonally expanded and to have lower generation probabilities than equally common non-associated chains. Because HLA typing was unavailable for some donors at each locus, only the typed subset was used in association tests. The earlier analysis of some 560 of the donors excluded seventeen rarely observed V segments, including chromosome 9 orphons, because counts were too low. The authors suggested that the approach could potentially be generalized to other disease states and immunological phenotypes. The only immune exposure information available for the cohort was CMV serostatus. In a later analysis, 16,951 TCR beta sequences were associated with specific HLA alleles at a false discovery rate of 0.05. Roughly uniform sequencing depth across donors was assumed in presence/absence analyses, although this assumption may not hold. Compared with the roughly 600-donor mean, donors in an Asian-associated ancestry cluster had fewer N-insertions in productive TCRs, according to a later genetic analysis. A later analysis reported that several top co-occurrence clusters appeared linked to parvovirus B19, influenza, CMV and Epstein-Barr virus. Some IMGT-functional V segments, including TRBV6-2 and TRBV6-3, could not be distinguished by the 87-base-pair reads and were therefore excluded. Most CMV-associated TCR beta chains appeared to be HLA-restricted in a later analysis, and the HLA associations seemed to be driven largely by CMV exposure. Broadly in line with IMGT annotations, most TCR beta V segments showed up in productive rearrangements about 87% or about 30% of the time in an earlier analysis of roughly 590 of the donors.

In total, just over 650 healthy bone marrow donors made up the cohort. Cohort members were all nominally healthy when sampled, although unrecorded immune exposures were likely present. The donor tested CMV seronegative and was one of the 352 seronegative cohort members. Each donor provided a peripheral blood sample, and peripheral blood mononuclear cells were used for TCR beta sequencing. Genomic DNA extraction from the blood cell samples was performed with the Qiagen DNeasy Blood Extraction Kit. The V and J segments used are TRBV7-9 and TRBJ2-5, with 9 central nucleotides matching TRBD2. This sequence originates from a man in his thirties or forties in good health and CMV-seronegative. Source material: PBMCs. The sequence in DNA is TGTGCCAGCAGCTTCCAGCGGGAGGACGGAGAGACCCAGTACTTC. Translated, this is CASSFQREDGETQYF.